This TCR beta chain came from a study of lymphopenia after photon versus proton radiotherapy (dated 2019 in TCRdb). With respect to the entire study: In patients with gastrointestinal tumors who developed high-grade lymphopenia, the study compared the immunological effects of photon radiation therapy with those of proton radiation therapy. The roughly 21 patients in the cohort had gastrointestinal tumors, were treated with either photon or proton therapy, and subsequently developed lymphopenia. The goal of the study was to characterize the differences between the two radiation modalities in how they affect the immune system. Broad study findings and their caveats: The survival association was assessed only in patients who died, and the authors presented better survival with proton therapy as a possibility rather than a demonstrated result. Proton-treated patients stayed relatively stable during treatment, while photon-treated patients lost naive T cells and TCR diversity and gained effector/memory populations. Across the cohort, a larger post-nadir drop in TCR diversity was inversely correlated with overall survival time among patients who died. After the lymphocyte count nadir, photon-treated repertoires showed oligoclonal expansion, especially of CD8+ Temra cells, which drove the drop in diversity.

The receptor library was made with the immunoSEQ multiplex PCR assay. Deep sequencing of rearranged TCR beta loci, alongside multiparametric flow cytometry, was used to profile T cell repertoires. TCRdb's version of the immuneACCESS table is confined to in-frame rearrangements and falls short of the full clone set. An unresolved V gene accounts for under half of the shortfall where checked; the remainder is of unknown origin. The sample data list about 12,000 clones, and about 90% of these were observed just once. 3.3% of the sample lies in the top ten. A note on this clone: Its antigen target is currently unknown. No quality values exist for individual bases; no much larger clone is one base distant.

The junction shows trimming of 2 bases on V and 2 bases on J, and the gene matches do not reach 6 bases of it. For CDR1 and CDR2, the germline V gene lists SGHTA and FQGTGA. The CDR3 contains 15 residues, cysteine and phenylalanine counted. Just the 45-base CDR3 DNA is kept, in frame starting at base 1. The chain employs TRBV7-3 and TRBJ2-7, with TRBD2 identical over 7 junction bases. The sequence derives from a man aged 55 to 70 with pancreatic cancer. The sequencing here drew on peripheral blood, taken from a patient treated with proton-based radiotherapy. The sequenced DNA is TGTGCCAGCAGCTTAGGGGCTAGCGGTACCTACGAGCAGTACTTC. Its translation is CASSLGASGTYEQYF. When the CDR3 is completed using the reference TRBV7-3 and TRBJ2-7 genes on either side, the full variable domain is GAGVSQTPSNKVTEKGKYVELRCDPISGHTALYWYRQSLGQGPEFLIYFQGTGAADDSGLPNDRFFAVRPEGSVSTLKIQRTERGDSAVYLCASSLGASGTYEQYFGPGTRLTVT.